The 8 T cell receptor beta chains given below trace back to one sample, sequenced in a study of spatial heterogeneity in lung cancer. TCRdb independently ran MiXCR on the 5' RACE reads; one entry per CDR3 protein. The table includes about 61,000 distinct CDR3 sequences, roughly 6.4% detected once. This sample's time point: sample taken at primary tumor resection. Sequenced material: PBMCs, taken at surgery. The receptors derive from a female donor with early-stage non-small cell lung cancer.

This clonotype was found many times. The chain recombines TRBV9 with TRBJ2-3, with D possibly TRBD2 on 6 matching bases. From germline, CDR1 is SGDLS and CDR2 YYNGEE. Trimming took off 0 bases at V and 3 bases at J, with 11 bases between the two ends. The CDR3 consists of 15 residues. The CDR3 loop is CASSVEPGRTDTQYF. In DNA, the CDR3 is TGTGCCAGCAGCGTAGAACCAGGGAGGACAGATACGCAGTATTTT.

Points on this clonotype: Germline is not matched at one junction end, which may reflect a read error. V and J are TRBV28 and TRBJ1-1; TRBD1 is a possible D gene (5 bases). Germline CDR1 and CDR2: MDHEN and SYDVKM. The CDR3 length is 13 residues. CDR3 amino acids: CVSREGVNTEAFF. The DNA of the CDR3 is TGTGTCAGCAGGGAGGGCGTGAACACTGAAGCTTTCTTT. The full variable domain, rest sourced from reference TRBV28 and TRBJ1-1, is DVKVTQSSRYLVKRTGEKVFLECVQDMDHENMFWYRQDPGLGLRLIYFSYDVKMKEKGDIPEGYSVSREKKERFSLILESASTNQTSMYLCVSREGVNTEAFFGQGTRLTVV.

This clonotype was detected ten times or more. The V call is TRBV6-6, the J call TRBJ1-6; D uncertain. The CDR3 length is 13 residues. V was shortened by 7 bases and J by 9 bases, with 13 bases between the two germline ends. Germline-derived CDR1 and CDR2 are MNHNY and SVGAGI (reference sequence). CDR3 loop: CASIPSSSSPLHF. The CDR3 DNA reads TGTGCCAGCATCCCGAGCAGCAGTTCACCCCTCCACTTT.

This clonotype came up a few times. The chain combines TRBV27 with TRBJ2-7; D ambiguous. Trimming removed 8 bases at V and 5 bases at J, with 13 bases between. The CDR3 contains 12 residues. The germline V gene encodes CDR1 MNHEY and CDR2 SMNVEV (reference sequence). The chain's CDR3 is CASPVYLDEQYV. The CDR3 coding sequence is TGTGCCAGCCCAGTTTATCTGGACGAGCAGTACGTC.

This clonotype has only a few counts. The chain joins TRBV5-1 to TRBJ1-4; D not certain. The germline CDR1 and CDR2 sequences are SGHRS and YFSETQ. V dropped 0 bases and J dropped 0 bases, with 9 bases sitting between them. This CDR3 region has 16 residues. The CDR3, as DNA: TGCGCCAGCAGCTTGGCCGAGGGAGCAACTAATGAAAAACTGTTTTTT. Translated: CASSLAEGATNEKLFF.

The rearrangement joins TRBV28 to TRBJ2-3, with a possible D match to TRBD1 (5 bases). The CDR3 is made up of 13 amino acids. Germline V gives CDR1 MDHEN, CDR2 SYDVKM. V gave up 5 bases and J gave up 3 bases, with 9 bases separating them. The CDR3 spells CASSLRQTDTQYF. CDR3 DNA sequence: TGTGCCAGCAGTCTCCGACAGACAGATACGCAGTATTTT.

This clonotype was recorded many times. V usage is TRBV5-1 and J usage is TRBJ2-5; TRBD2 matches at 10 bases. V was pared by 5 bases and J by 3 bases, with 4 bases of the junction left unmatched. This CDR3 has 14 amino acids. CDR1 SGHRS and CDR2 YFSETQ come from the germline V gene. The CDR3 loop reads CASRTSGLEETQYF. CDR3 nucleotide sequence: TGCGCCAGCAGGACTAGCGGGTTAGAAGAGACCCAGTACTTC.

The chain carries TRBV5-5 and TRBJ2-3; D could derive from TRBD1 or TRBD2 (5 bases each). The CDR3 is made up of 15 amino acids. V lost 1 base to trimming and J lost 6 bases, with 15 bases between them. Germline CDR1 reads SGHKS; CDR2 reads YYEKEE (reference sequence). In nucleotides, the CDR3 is TGTGCCAGCAGCTTGATCACGGGGCCGAGGGATACGCAGTATTTT. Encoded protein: CASSLITGPRDTQYF.